These 10 T cell receptor beta chains came from one sample sequenced in a study of blood T cells in healthy people across ages. For the second PCR, which ran for 7 to 11 cycles, a sample-barcoded 5' primer and a J-beta primer mix were used. TCRdb re-called the 5' RACE reads through MiXCR, storing one row per CDR3 protein. The data contain about 800,000 distinct CDR3 sequences, roughly 64% of them seen just once; the ten biggest clones take up 22%. The specimen was blood. The receptors stem from a man aged 30-40 years in good health.

This clonotype was found a few times. The V gene is TRBV7-2, the J gene TRBJ2-3; 8 nucleotides line up with TRBD2. CDR1 and CDR2 from the germline V gene are SGHTA and FQGNSA. Losses at the gene ends were 5 bases for V and 1 base for J; bases not matched to a gene: 8. The CDR3 spans 16 residues. CDR3 in DNA: TGTGCCAGCAGCCCCCGGCGGGGGGCGGGCACAGATACGCAGTATTTT. Translated, it gives CASSPRRGAGTDTQYF.

V and J are TRBV29-1 and TRBJ2-3, with 12 bases that match TRBD2. CDR3 length: 16 residues. V trimming: 3 bases; J trimming: 3 bases; junction bases outside the gene matches: 7. Germline-derived CDR1 and CDR2 are SQVTM and ANQGSEA. The CDR3 loop reads CSVEASGRVGTDTQYF. The CDR3 DNA follows: TGCAGCGTTGAGGCTAGCGGGAGGGTCGGGACAGATACGCAGTATTTT.

About this clonotype itself: Mismatch with germline at one junction end may stem from a read error. J is TRBJ2-1 and V is TRBV6-5; D ambiguous. The germline CDR1 and CDR2 sequences are MNHEY and SVGAGI. The CDR3 covers 15 residues. This chain's CDR3 is CASSYSGFSGYEQFF. The CDR3 bases are TGTGCCAGCAGTTACTCGGGGTTTTCGGGCTATGAGCAGTTCTTT.

V usage is TRBV20-1 and J usage is TRBJ2-3; D gene ambiguous. In germline, CDR1 is DFQATT, CDR2 SNEGSKA (reference sequence). The CDR3 has 11 amino acids. V was clipped by 7 bases and J by 3 bases, with 8 bases between them. CDR3 nucleotide sequence: TGCAGTGGTCTGCAGACAGATACGCAGTATTTT. Amino acid sequence: CSGLQTDTQYF.

The V call is TRBV10-3, the J call TRBJ2-7; TRBD1 is a possible D gene (6 bases). In germline, CDR1 is ENHRY, CDR2 SYGVKD. Trimming pared 6 bases from V and 5 bases from J, leaving 14 bases between. The CDR3 runs to 13 residues. This CDR3 reads CAISHREPNEQYF. For the CDR3, the DNA is TGTGCCATCAGCCACAGGGAACCCAACGAGCAGTACTTC.

Note on this clonotype: At one boundary the junction diverges from the germline segment, which might be a read error. The genes are TRBV11-2 and TRBJ2-6; 7 positions agree with TRBD1. This CDR3 is built from 17 residues. CDR1 is SGHAT and CDR2 is FQNNGV in the germline V gene. The CDR3 loop is CANSGRTGSSGANVLTF. The CDR3 nucleotides are TGTGCCAACAGCGGAAGGACAGGTTCTTCTGGGGCCAACGTCCTGACTTTC.

The chain couples TRBV10-3 to TRBJ2-5, with D maybe TRBD1 (5 bases). V lost 3 bases and J lost 4, with 9 bases in between. Germline lookup yields CDR1 ENHRY and CDR2 SYGVKD. The CDR3 covers 13 residues. CDR3 residues: CAISDFGAETQYF. CDR3 nucleotides: TGTGCCATCAGTGATTTTGGGGCAGAGACCCAGTACTTC.

The gene calls are TRBV7-2 and TRBJ2-3; 11 bases align to TRBD2. The CDR3 has 16 amino acids. V lost 5 bases and J lost 1; bases outside the gene matches: 5. Germline lookup yields CDR1 SGHTA and CDR2 FQGNSA. This chain's CDR3 is CASSTMTSGGTDTQYF. CDR3 nucleotide sequence: TGTGCCAGCAGCACAATGACTAGCGGGGGCACAGATACGCAGTATTTT.

There are a few counts of this clonotype. This chain joins TRBV15 and TRBJ2-7; TRBD1 is a possible D gene (6 bases). This CDR3 comprises 14 residues. V gave up 1 base and J gave up 4 bases, with 11 bases separating them. Germline-derived CDR1 and CDR2 are LNHNV and YYDKDF (reference sequence). CDR3 bases: TGTGCCACCAGCAGAGCGGGCAGGGGTTACGAGCAGTACTTC. Translating it yields CATSRAGRGYEQYF.

V and J are TRBV13 and TRBJ1-2, with D uncertain. This CDR3 is built from 15 residues. Germline lookup yields CDR1 PRHDT and CDR2 FYEKMQ (reference sequence). V lost 1 base and J 4 bases, leaving 13 bases between the germline ends. CDR3 residues: CASSLAPPEGYGYTF. CDR3 nucleotides: TGTGCCAGCAGCTTAGCGCCACCTGAGGGCTATGGCTACACCTTC.